Listed below are T cell receptor beta chains from one sample, sequenced in a study of shared clonotypes between healthy human individuals. Clones were read by immunoSEQ multiplex PCR, and TCRdb kept only the in-frame ones, dropping some. The data contain a few hundred thousand clones, nearly 97% of them singletons. What was sequenced was naive CD8+ T cells sorted from blood. The receptors were sampled from a woman in her 30s in good health. The CDR3 runs from the conserved cysteine through the conserved F or W. Fields, in order: clone size, D gene, V gene, J gene, CDR3 protein, CDR3 DNA. D genes are given only for firm matches. Some rows have no size entry. The others give once, few or many, or a class for an expanded clone.

.,.,TRBV28,TRBJ2-7,CASSVYSSYEQYF,TGTGCCAGCAGTGTATACAGCTCCTACGAGCAGTACTTC
.,.,TRBV27,TRBJ2-3,CASTAAGAGDTQYF,TGTGCCAGCACCGCCGCGGGGGCAGGAGATACGCAGTATTTT
.,.,TRBV7-8,TRBJ2-7,CASSARQSSYEQYF,TGTGCCAGCAGCGCTCGACAGAGCTCCTACGAGCAGTACTTC
once,.,TRBV27,TRBJ2-2,CASSIQHTGELFF,TGTGCCAGCAGTATACAGCACACCGGGGAGCTGTTTTTT
.,.,TRBV6-1,TRBJ1-5,CASSVEEIVGQPQHF,TGTGCCAGCAGTGTGGAGGAGATTGTGGGTCAGCCCCAGCATTTT
.,.,TRBV7-8,TRBJ2-7,CASSLYQGPSYEQYF,TGTGCCAGCAGCTTATACCAGGGACCCTCCTACGAGCAGTACTTC
.,TRBD2,TRBV6-4,TRBJ2-7,CASSDPLAGGPHEQYF,TGTGCCAGCAGTGACCCCCTAGCGGGAGGGCCCCACGAGCAGTACTTC
once,.,TRBV10-3,TRBJ1-5,CAISESGPTWEINQPQHF,TGTGCCATCAGTGAGTCGGGCCCGACCTGGGAGATCAATCAGCCCCAGCATTTT
.,TRBD2,TRBV19,TRBJ2-1,CASSLRGGGRPYNEQFF,TGTGCCAGTAGTCTCCGGGGCGGCGGGAGGCCCTACAATGAGCAGTTCTTC
.,.,TRBV30,TRBJ2-5,CAWSPGGGGQYF,TGTGCCTGGAGCCCTGGAGGGGGCGGGCAGTACTTC
.,TRBD1,TRBV11-2,TRBJ2-1,CASSSPGTGYNSYNEQFF,TGTGCCAGCAGCTCTCCCGGGACAGGGTATAACTCCTACAATGAGCAGTTCTTC
.,.,TRBV9,TRBJ2-1,CASSVEASATGEQFF,TGTGCCAGCAGCGTAGAGGCTAGCGCTACGGGGGAGCAGTTCTTC
.,.,TRBV27,TRBJ2-7,CASSPPPGTEAYEQYF,TGTGCCAGCAGCCCGCCCCCCGGGACTGAGGCCTACGAGCAGTACTTC
.,TRBD2,TRBV6-1,TRBJ2-1,CASSESRLAGYNEQFF,TGTGCCAGCAGTGAATCTCGGCTAGCGGGTTACAATGAGCAGTTCTTC
.,.,TRBV19,TRBJ1-4,CASSMATNEKLFF,TGTGCCAGTAGTATGGCAACTAATGAAAAACTGTTTTTT
.,.,TRBV10-3,TRBJ2-7,CAIQMDGPYEQYF,TGTGCCATCCAAATGGACGGCCCCTACGAGCAGTACTTC
.,.,TRBV7-8,TRBJ2-7,CASSPASRAGSYEQYF,TGTGCCAGCAGCCCCGCGAGTAGGGCAGGGAGCTACGAGCAGTACTTC